This TCR beta chain is from a study of blood T cells in healthy people across ages. About this clonotype: As yet, its antigen is unknown.

V was trimmed by 5 bases and J by 0 bases, leaving 14 bases between them. The CDR3 loop spans 17 amino acids. Germline loops: CDR1 MNHNS, CDR2 SASEGT. Study-level results: A strong correlation was seen between TCR beta diversity and naive T cell percentage.

A sample-barcoded 5' primer and a J-beta primer mix were used in a second PCR of about 7 to 12 cycles. One entry per CDR3 protein, called by TCRdb with MiXCR from the 5' RACE reads. The data hold 800,000 to 950,000 distinct CDR3 sequences, with about 29% observed a single time. A further study also used this sample, focusing on T cells of mothers and their children.

This chain connects TRBV6-1 to TRBJ2-6; D uncertain. This clonotype was sampled from a middle-aged woman in good health. Sequences were obtained from blood. CDR3 amino acids: CASSPAYGDSGANVLTF. In nucleotides, the CDR3 is TGTGCCAGCAGTCCCGCCTACGGAGACTCTGGGGCCAACGTCCTGACTTTC.